This TCR beta chain was recorded in a study of OX40 agonist ivuxolimab in advanced cancers. V lost 1 base and J 2 bases, leaving 7 bases between the germline ends. Germline V lookup: CDR1 SEHNR, CDR2 FQNEAQ (reference sequence). CDR3 length: 14 residues. The protocol was immunoSEQ multiplex PCR, while the TCRdb copy is restricted to in-frame clones and leaves out a portion. This table holds under 50,000 clones, 60% to 85% found once. Sequenced here: CD4+ or CD8+ T cells sorted from blood, sampled in a trial of the OX40 agonist ivuxolimab. The J gene is TRBJ2-3, the V gene TRBV7-9; D gene unclear. The source of this sequence is an adult with an advanced solid tumor such as melanoma, head and neck, liver or kidney cancer. CDR3 sequence (DNA): TGTGCCAGCAGCTTAGGGGCGGACACAGATACGCAGTATTTT. Translation gives CASSLGADTDTQYF.